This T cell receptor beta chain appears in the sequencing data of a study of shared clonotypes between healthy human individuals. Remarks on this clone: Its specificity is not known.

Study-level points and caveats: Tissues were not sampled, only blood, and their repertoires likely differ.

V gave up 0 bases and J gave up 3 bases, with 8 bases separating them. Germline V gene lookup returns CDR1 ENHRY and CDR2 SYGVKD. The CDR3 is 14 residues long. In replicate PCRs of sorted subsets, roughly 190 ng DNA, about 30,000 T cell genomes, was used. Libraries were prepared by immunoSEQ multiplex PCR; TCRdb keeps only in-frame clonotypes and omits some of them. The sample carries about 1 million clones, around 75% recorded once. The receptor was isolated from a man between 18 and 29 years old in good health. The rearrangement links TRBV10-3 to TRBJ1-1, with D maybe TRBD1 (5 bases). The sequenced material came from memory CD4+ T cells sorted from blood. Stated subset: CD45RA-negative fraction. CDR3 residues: CAISESQGYTEAFF. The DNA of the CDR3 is TGTGCCATCAGTGAGTCTCAGGGCTACACTGAAGCTTTCTTT.